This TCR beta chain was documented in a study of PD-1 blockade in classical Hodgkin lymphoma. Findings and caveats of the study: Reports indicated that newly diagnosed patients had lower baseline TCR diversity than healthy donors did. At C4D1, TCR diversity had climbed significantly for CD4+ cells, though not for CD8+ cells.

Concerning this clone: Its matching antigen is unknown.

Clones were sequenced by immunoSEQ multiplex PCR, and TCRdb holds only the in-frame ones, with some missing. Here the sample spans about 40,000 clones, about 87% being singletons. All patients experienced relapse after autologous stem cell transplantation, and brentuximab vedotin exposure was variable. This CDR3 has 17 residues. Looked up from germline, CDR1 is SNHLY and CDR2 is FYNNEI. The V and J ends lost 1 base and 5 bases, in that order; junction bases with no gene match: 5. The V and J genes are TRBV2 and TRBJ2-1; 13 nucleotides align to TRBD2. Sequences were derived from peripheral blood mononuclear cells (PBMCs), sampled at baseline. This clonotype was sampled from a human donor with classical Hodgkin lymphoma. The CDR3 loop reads CASSEGITSGGDNEQFF. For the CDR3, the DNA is TGTGCCAGCAGTGAAGGGATTACTAGCGGGGGGGACAATGAGCAGTTCTTC.